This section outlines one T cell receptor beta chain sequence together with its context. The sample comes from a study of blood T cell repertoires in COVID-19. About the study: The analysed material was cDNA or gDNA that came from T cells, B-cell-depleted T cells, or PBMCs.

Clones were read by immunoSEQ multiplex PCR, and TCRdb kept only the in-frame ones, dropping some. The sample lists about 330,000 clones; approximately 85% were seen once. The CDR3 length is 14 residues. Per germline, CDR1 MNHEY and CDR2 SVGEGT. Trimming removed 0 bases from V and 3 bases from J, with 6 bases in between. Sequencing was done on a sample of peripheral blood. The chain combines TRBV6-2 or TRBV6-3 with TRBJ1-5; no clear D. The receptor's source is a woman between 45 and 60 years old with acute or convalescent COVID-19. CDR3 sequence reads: CASSYSSINQPQHF. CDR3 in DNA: TGTGCCAGCAGTTACTCCTCTATCAATCAGCCCCAGCATTTT.